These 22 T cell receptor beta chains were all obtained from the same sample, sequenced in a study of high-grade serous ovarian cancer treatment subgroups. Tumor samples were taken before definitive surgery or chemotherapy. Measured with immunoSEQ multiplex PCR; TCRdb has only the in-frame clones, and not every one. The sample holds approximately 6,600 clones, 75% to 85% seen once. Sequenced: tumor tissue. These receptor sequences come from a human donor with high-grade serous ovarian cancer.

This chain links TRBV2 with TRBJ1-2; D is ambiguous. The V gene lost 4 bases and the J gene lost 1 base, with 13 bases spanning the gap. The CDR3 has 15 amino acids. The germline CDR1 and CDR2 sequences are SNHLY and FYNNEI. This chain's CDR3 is CASSVPQRVNYGYTF. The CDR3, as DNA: TGTGCCAGCAGTGTTCCCCAGCGAGTTAACTATGGCTACACCTTC.

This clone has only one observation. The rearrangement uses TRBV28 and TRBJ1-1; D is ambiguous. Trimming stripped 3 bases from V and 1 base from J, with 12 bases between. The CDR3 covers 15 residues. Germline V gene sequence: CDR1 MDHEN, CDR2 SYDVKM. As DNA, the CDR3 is TGTGCCAGCAGTTTGTGGAGTGCTGGGAACACTGAAGCTTTCTTT. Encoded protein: CASSLWSAGNTEAFF.

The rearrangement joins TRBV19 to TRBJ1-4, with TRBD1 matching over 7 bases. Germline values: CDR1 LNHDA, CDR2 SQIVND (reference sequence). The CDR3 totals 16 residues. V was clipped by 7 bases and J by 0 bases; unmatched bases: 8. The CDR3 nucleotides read TGTGCCAGTAAAAGGGACAGCTCAGCAACTAATGAAAAACTGTTTTTT. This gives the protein CASKRDSSATNEKLFF.

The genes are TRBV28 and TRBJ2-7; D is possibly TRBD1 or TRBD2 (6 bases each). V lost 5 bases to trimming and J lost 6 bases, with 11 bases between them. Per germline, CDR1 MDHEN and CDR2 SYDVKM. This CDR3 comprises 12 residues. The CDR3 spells CASSPRGPEQYF. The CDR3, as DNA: TGTGCCAGCAGTCCCCGGGGGCCCGAGCAGTACTTC. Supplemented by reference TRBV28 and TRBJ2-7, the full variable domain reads DVKVTQSSRYLVKRTGEKVFLECVQDMDHENMFWYRQDPGLGLRLIYFSYDVKMKEKGDIPEGYSVSREKKERFSLILESASTNQTSMYLCASSPRGPEQYFGPGTRLTVT.

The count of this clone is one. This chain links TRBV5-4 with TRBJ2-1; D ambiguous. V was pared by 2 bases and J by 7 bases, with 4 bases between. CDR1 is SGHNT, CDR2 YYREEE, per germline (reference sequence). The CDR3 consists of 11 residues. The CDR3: CASSFSNEQFF. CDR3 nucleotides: TGTGCCAGCAGCTTCTCAAATGAGCAGTTCTTC.

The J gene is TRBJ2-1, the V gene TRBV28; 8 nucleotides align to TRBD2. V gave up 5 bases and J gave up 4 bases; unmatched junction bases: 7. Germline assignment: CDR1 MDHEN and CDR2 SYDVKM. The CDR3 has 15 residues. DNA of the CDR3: TGTGCCAGCAGTCCCACTAGCGGAAATTACAATGAGCAGTTCTTC. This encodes CASSPTSGNYNEQFF.

The CDR3 region is CASSRSGVGDTQYF. CDR3 DNA: TGTGCCAGTAGTAGGAGCGGGGTTGGGGATACGCAGTATTTT. The rearrangement joins TRBV19 to TRBJ2-3, with 7 bases aligning to TRBD2. From germline, CDR1 is LNHDA and CDR2 SQIVND (reference sequence). The CDR3 extends over 14 amino acids. V dropped 4 bases and J dropped 6; count of bases not matched to a gene: 7.

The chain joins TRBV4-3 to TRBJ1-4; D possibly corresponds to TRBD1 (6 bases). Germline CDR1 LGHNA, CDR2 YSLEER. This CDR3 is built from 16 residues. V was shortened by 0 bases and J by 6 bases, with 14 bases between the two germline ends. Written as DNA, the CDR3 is TGCGCCAGCAGCCAAGAAGAAGGGGGGGGTCATGAAAAACTGTTTTTT. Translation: CASSQEEGGGHEKLFF.

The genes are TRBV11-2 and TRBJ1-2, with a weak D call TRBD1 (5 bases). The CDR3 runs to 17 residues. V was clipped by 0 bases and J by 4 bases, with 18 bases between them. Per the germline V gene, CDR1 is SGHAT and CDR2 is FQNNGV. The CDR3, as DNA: TGTGCCAGCAGCTTAGATGGGGGGAATAGGTTTTTCTATGGCTACACCTTC. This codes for CASSLDGGNRFFYGYTF.

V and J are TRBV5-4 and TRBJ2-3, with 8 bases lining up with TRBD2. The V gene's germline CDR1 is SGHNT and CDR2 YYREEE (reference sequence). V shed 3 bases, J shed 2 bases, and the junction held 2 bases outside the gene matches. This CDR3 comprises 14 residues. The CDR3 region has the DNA TGTGCCAGCAGCTCTAGCGGGTTCACAGATACGCAGTATTTT. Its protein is CASSSSGFTDTQYF.

CDR3 DNA: TGTGCCAGCAGCCCAGGACGGGAGCATCAAGGCTACACCTTC. Protein product: CASSPGREHQGYTF. The rearrangement links TRBV7-3 to TRBJ1-2; D unclear. V was cut by 5 bases and J by 8 bases, with 18 bases left in between. This CDR3 contains 14 residues. Germline loops: CDR1 SGHTA, CDR2 FQGTGA.

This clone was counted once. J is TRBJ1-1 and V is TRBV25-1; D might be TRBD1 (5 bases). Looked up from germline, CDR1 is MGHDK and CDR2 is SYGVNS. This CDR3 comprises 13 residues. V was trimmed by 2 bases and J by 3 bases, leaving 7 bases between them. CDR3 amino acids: CASSEKTDTEAFF. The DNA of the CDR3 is TGTGCCAGCAGTGAAAAGACAGACACTGAAGCTTTCTTT.

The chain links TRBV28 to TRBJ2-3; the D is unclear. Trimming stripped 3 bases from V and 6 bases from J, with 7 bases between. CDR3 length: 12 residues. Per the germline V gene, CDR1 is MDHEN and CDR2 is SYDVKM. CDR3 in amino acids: CASSLTGDTQYF. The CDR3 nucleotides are TGTGCCAGCAGTTTGACTGGGGATACGCAGTATTTT.

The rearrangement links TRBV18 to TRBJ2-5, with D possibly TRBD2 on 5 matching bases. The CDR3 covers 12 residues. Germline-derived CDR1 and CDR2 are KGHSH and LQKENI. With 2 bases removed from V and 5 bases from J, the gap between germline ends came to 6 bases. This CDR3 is CASSPKRETQYF. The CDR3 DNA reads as TGTGCCAGCTCACCAAAGCGGGAGACCCAGTACTTC. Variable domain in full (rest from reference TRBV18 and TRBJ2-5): NAGVMQNPRHLVRRRGQEARLRCSPMKGHSHVYWYRQLPEEGLKFMVYLQKENIIDESGMPKERFSAEFPKEGPSILRIQQVVRGDSAAYFCASSPKRETQYFGPGTRLLVL.

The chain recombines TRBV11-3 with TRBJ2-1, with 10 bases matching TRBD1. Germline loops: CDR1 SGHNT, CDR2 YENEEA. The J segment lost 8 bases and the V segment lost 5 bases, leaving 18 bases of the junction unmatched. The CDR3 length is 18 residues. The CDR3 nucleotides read TGTGCCAGCAGCGCCAGGACAGGGGGTTTCGGAGGGGTGGATGAGCAGTTCTTC. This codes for CASSARTGGFGGVDEQFF.

The CDR3 sequence: CASSLWGETYEQYF. For the CDR3, the DNA is TGTGCCAGCAGCTTATGGGGTGAGACCTACGAGCAGTACTTC. The chain combines TRBV11-3 with TRBJ2-7; D is undetermined. This CDR3 region has 14 residues. V gave up 2 bases and J gave up 2 bases, with 10 bases separating them. Per germline, CDR1 SGHNT and CDR2 YENEEA.

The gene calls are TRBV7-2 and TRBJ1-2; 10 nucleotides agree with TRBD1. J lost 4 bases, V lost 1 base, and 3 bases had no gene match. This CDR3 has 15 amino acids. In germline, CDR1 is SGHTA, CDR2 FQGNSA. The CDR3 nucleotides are TGTGCCAGCAGCTTAGGGACAGGGGGATTCTATGGCTACACCTTC. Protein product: CASSLGTGGFYGYTF.

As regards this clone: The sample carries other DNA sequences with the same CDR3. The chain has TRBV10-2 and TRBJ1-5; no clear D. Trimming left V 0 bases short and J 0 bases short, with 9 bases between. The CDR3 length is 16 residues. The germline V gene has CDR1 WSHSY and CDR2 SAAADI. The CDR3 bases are TGCGCCAGCAGTGAGTCACCGGGGAATAGCAATCAGCCCCAGCATTTT. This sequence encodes CASSESPGNSNQPQHF.

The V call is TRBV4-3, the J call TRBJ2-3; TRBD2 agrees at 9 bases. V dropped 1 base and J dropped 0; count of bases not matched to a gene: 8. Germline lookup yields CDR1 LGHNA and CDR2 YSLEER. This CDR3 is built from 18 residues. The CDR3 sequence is CASSQALGGGASTDTQYF. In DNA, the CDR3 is TGCGCCAGCAGCCAAGCTCTTGGCGGGGGGGCGAGCACAGATACGCAGTATTTT.

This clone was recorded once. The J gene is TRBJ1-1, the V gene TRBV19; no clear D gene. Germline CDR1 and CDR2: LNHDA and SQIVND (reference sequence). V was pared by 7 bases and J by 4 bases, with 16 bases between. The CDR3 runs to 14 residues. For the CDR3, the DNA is TGTGCCAGTACCCCCAACAATCGCGGCACTGAAGCTTTCTTT. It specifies CASTPNNRGTEAFF.

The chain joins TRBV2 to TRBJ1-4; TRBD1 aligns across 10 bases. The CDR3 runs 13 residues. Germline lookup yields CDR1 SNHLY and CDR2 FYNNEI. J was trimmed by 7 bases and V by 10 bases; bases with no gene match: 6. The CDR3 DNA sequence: TGTGCCACCGACCGGGACAGGGGTGAAAAACTGTTTTTT. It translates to CATDRDRGEKLFF.

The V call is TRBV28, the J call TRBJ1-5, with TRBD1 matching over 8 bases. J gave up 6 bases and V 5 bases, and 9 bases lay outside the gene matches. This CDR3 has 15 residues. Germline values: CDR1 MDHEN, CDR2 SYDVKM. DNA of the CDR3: TGTGCCAGCAGTCTTCTGGACAGGGCGGGTCAGCCCCAGCATTTT. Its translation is CASSLLDRAGQPQHF. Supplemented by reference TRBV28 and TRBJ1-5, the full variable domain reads DVKVTQSSRYLVKRTGEKVFLECVQDMDHENMFWYRQDPGLGLRLIYFSYDVKMKEKGDIPEGYSVSREKKERFSLILESASTNQTSMYLCASSLLDRAGQPQHFGDGTRLSIL.